Following are 32 T cell receptor beta chains from one sample sequenced in a study of cytomegalovirus exposure and HLA in healthy donors. Libraries were prepared by immunoSEQ multiplex PCR; TCRdb keeps only in-frame clonotypes and omits some of them. This table holds 50,000 to 65,000 clones, approximately 95% found once. Sample: PBMCs. The receptors derive from a woman aged 18-29 years in good health and CMV-seropositive.

The chain joins TRBV6-6 to TRBJ1-1, with D hard to call. CDR3 length equals 14 residues. Trimming shortened V by 2 bases and J by 1 base, and 8 bases separated the two germline ends. Germline V lookup: CDR1 MNHNY, CDR2 SVGAGI (reference sequence). The CDR3 DNA sequence: TGTGCCAGCAGTTACGCCCGGGAGAACACTGAAGCTTTCTTT. Its translation is CASSYARENTEAFF.

The V and J genes are TRBV11-1 and TRBJ2-5, with D hard to call. Germline V CDR1 and CDR2: SGHAT, FQDESV (reference sequence). V dropped 5 bases and J dropped 0 bases, with 10 bases sitting between them. The CDR3 is 14 amino acids. DNA for the CDR3: TGTGCCAGCAGCAACAGCTTGTACCAAGAGACCCAGTACTTC. Translating gives CASSNSLYQETQYF.

CDR3 amino acids: CASSLAGVMYGYTF. The CDR3 region has the DNA TGTGCCAGCAGCTTGGCCGGGGTAATGTATGGCTACACCTTC. This rearrangement joins TRBV5-4 to TRBJ1-2; D not resolved. V lost 0 bases, J lost 5 bases, and 11 bases lay in between. The length of the CDR3 is 14 residues. The germline V gene encodes CDR1 SGHNT and CDR2 YYREEE (reference sequence).

This CDR3 is CASSYGTGLEQFF. The CDR3 nucleotides are TGTGCCAGCAGTTACGGGACAGGGTTGGAGCAGTTCTTC. V gene TRBV6-5 combines with J gene TRBJ2-1; 9 nucleotides align to TRBD1. Germline CDR1 MNHEY, CDR2 SVGAGI. The CDR3 spans 13 residues. The V segment lost 2 bases and the J segment 10 bases; nucleotides outside the gene matches: 3.

The V call is TRBV28, the J call TRBJ1-5; no clear D. Germline loops: CDR1 MDHEN, CDR2 SYDVKM. The V end was cut by 6 bases, the J end by 0 bases, with 9 bases between. This CDR3 comprises 14 residues. The CDR3 loop is CASRGPYSNQPQHF. The CDR3 nucleotides read TGTGCCAGCAGGGGCCCCTATAGCAATCAGCCCCAGCATTTT. Filled out from reference TRBV28 and TRBJ1-5, the complete variable domain reads DVKVTQSSRYLVKRTGEKVFLECVQDMDHENMFWYRQDPGLGLRLIYFSYDVKMKEKGDIPEGYSVSREKKERFSLILESASTNQTSMYLCASRGPYSNQPQHFGDGTRLSIL.

The chain combines TRBV20-1 with TRBJ1-1; no reliable D call. Germline assignment: CDR1 DFQATT and CDR2 SNEGSKA (reference sequence). The CDR3 sequence is 11 residues long. V lost 2 bases and J 6 bases, leaving 7 bases between the germline ends. The CDR3 here is CSARRSAEAFF. The CDR3 DNA reads TGCAGTGCTAGACGGAGCGCTGAAGCTTTCTTT.

The chain couples TRBV7-9 to TRBJ2-5; 8 bases fit TRBD2. The germline gives CDR1 SEHNR, CDR2 FQNEAQ (reference sequence). The CDR3 has 16 amino acids. Trimming removed 5 bases from V and 5 bases from J; junction bases left unmatched: 13. CDR3 coding DNA: TGTGCCAGCAGCGGCAAAAGCGGGAGCTCGGGCGAGACCCAGTACTTC. Translating it yields CASSGKSGSSGETQYF.

The chain employs TRBV13 and TRBJ2-5, with a weak D call TRBD2 (6 bases). The V and J ends lost 6 bases and 2 bases respectively, with 13 bases between them. The CDR3 covers 14 residues. Germline V gives CDR1 PRHDT, CDR2 FYEKMQ (reference sequence). For the CDR3, the DNA is TGTGCCAGCAGTAGGACGCGGGGACAAGAGACCCAGTACTTC. This sequence encodes CASSRTRGQETQYF.

The genes are TRBV6-5 and TRBJ1-5, with D hard to call. The CDR3 is 14 residues long. V was cut by 3 bases and J by 2 bases, with 8 bases left in between. From germline, CDR1 is MNHEY and CDR2 SVGAGI. This CDR3 reads CASSYNRGNQPQHF. The CDR3, as DNA: TGTGCCAGCAGTTATAACCGCGGCAATCAGCCCCAGCATTTT.

The gene calls are TRBV27 and TRBJ1-1; unclear D gene. Per the germline V gene, CDR1 is MNHEY and CDR2 is SMNVEV (reference sequence). The CDR3 sequence is 13 residues long. V dropped 8 bases and J dropped 4 bases, with 14 bases sitting between them. The CDR3 reads CASRGGESTEAFF. CDR3 bases: TGTGCCAGCCGCGGAGGAGAAAGCACTGAAGCTTTCTTT.

The chain has TRBV5-1 and TRBJ1-1; D not certain. CDR1 is SGHRS and CDR2 is YFSETQ in the germline V gene. Trimming stripped 4 bases from V and 1 base from J, with 20 bases between. The CDR3 totals 17 residues. CDR3 amino acids: CASSQILPRTRNTEAFF. CDR3 coding DNA: TGCGCCAGCAGCCAAATACTACCACGGACTCGGAACACTGAAGCTTTCTTT.

This clone occurred a few times. At one of its ends the junction is not consistent with the germline gene, which may arise from a read error. The chain has TRBV7-8 and TRBJ2-7; the D is unclear. The CDR3 is 12 amino acids. Per germline, CDR1 SGHVS and CDR2 FQNEAQ. The CDR3 nucleotides are TGTGCCAGCAGCTTAGACTCCCACGAGCAGTACTTC. Translation: CASSLDSHEQYF.

The chain has TRBV7-9 and TRBJ1-5, with a weak D call TRBD1 (6 bases). Germline-derived CDR1 and CDR2 are SEHNR and FQNEAQ (reference sequence). CDR3 length: 14 amino acids. V lost 3 bases and J 11 bases, leaving 17 bases between the germline ends. The CDR3 is CASSFEDSLATQHF. CDR3 coding DNA: TGTGCCAGCAGCTTCGAGGACAGCTTGGCGACCCAGCATTTT.

The chain joins TRBV4-2 to TRBJ1-2; 10 nucleotides match TRBD1. V was clipped by 3 bases and J by 1 base; unmatched bases: 14. This CDR3 is built from 19 residues. Germline V gives CDR1 LGHNA, CDR2 YNFKEQ. The CDR3 spells CASSQLPPRQGAGNYGYTF. Written as DNA, the CDR3 is TGTGCCAGCAGCCAGCTCCCGCCCCGACAGGGGGCAGGTAACTATGGCTACACCTTC.

This clone has a handful of counts. The chain recombines TRBV6-1 with TRBJ2-3; tentative D call: TRBD2 (5 bases). Trimming left V 1 base short and J 2 bases short, with 10 bases between. Germline lookup yields CDR1 MNHNS and CDR2 SASEGT. CDR3 length: 15 residues. For the CDR3, the DNA is TGTGCCAGCAGTGAAGGACTACCTTACACAGATACGCAGTATTTT. Protein sequence: CASSEGLPYTDTQYF.

Details on this clone: Compared with germline, one end of the junction differs, possibly owing to a read error. This chain uses TRBV27 with TRBJ2-1; D ambiguous. CDR1 and CDR2 (germline): MNHEY, SMNVEV (reference sequence). The CDR3 is 11 residues long. The CDR3 spells CAGSPYNEQFF. DNA for the CDR3: TGTGCCGGCAGCCCTTACAATGAGCAGTTCTTC.

The chain has TRBV28 and TRBJ1-5; 8 bases line up with TRBD1. The germline CDR1 and CDR2 sequences are MDHEN and SYDVKM. The CDR3 totals 15 residues. The V and J ends lost 3 bases and 4 bases, in that order; junction bases with no gene match: 5. CDR3 region: CASSFGDRRNQPQHF. CDR3 nucleotides: TGTGCCAGCAGTTTCGGGGACAGGCGAAATCAGCCCCAGCATTTT.

The rearrangement uses TRBV7-2 and TRBJ2-4; 9 nucleotides match TRBD2. V shed 5 bases, J shed 16 bases, and the junction held 15 bases outside the gene matches. Germline V gene data show CDR1 as SGHTA and CDR2 as FQGNSA. The CDR3 length is 14 residues. Here the CDR3 reads CASSASVSGGPVYF. Here the CDR3 DNA reads TGTGCCAGCAGCGCATCGGTTAGCGGGGGCCCGGTCTACTTC.

This clone was seen a single time. In DNA, the CDR3 is TGTGCCAGCAGCTTAGGCGGACTAGCGGGGGGTAGGTTCTTC. As protein: CASSLGGLAGGRFF. The rearrangement links TRBV11-2 to TRBJ2-1; 14 nucleotides align to TRBD2. Germline V gene lookup returns CDR1 SGHAT and CDR2 FQNNGV. CDR3 length: 14 amino acids. After removal of 1 base from V and 15 bases from J, the junction contained 5 bases not matched to a gene.

This clone was seen once. The V and J genes are TRBV6-5 and TRBJ2-3; D not certain. Germline CDR1 and CDR2: MNHEY and SVGAGI. CDR3 size: 13 residues. V lost 0 bases and J 6 bases, leaving 7 bases between the germline ends. The CDR3 nucleotides are TGTGCCAGCAGTTACTCGAGAAGCGATACGCAGTATTTT. Its translation is CASSYSRSDTQYF.

This clone showed up just once. V and J are TRBV28 and TRBJ2-7; TRBD2 aligns across 14 bases. This CDR3 has 16 amino acids. CDR1 MDHEN and CDR2 SYDVKM come from the germline V gene. V dropped 6 bases and J dropped 6; count of bases not matched to a gene: 10. The CDR3 DNA follows: TGTGCCAGCAGCCAGATGGGACTAGCGGGGGATGGCGAGCAGTACTTC. Translation gives CASSQMGLAGDGEQYF.

The rearrangement links TRBV28 to TRBJ2-5, with 7 bases lining up with TRBD1. Trimming took 6 bases from V and 5 from J; bases not matched to a gene: 6. This CDR3 comprises 13 residues. Germline CDR1 reads MDHEN; CDR2 reads SYDVKM. The CDR3 DNA reads as TGTGCCAGCAGCATACAGGGGCGGGAGACCCAGTACTTC. This codes for CASSIQGRETQYF.

The gene calls are TRBV18 and TRBJ2-3, with 8 bases matching TRBD2. Germline trimming cut 4 bases from V and 3 bases from J; bases unmatched to any gene: 12. Looked up from germline, CDR1 is KGHSH and CDR2 is LQKENI. The CDR3 sequence is 17 residues long. Written as DNA, the CDR3 is TGTGCCAGCTCACGTGCAGCGGGAGCCTCGGTAACAGATACGCAGTATTTT. It codes for CASSRAAGASVTDTQYF.

This rearrangement joins TRBV19 to TRBJ2-4; unclear D gene. There are 16 residues in the CDR3. CDR1 and CDR2 from the germline V gene are LNHDA and SQIVND (reference sequence). V was shortened by 6 bases and J by 3 bases, with 18 bases between the two germline ends. CDR3 DNA sequence: TGTGCCAGTAGACCCTCGACCAGAGAGGACAAAAACATTCAGTACTTC. Translating gives CASRPSTREDKNIQYF.

J is TRBJ2-2 and V is TRBV5-6; 7 bases map to TRBD1. The CDR3 is 16 residues long. The V gene end was trimmed by 4 bases and the J gene end by 4 bases; junction bases not matched to a gene: 10. Germline CDR1 and CDR2: SGHDT and YYEEEE. In nucleotides, the CDR3 is TGTGCCAGCAGCCCGCCCACAGGGGTAGGCACCGGGGAGCTGTTTTTT. Its protein is CASSPPTGVGTGELFF.

The gene calls are TRBV4-3 and TRBJ1-1, with D hard to call. The ends were cut back, 4 bases at V and 1 base at J, with 16 bases in the middle. Germline V lookup: CDR1 LGHNA, CDR2 YSLEER. The CDR3 loop spans 16 amino acids. Written as DNA, the CDR3 is TGCGCCAGCAGCCGACAAGTGGTACAGACGAACACTGAAGCTTTCTTT. It specifies CASSRQVVQTNTEAFF.

The count of this clone is one. The J gene is TRBJ2-5, the V gene TRBV9; TRBD2 might be the D (6 bases). Germline V lookup: CDR1 SGDLS, CDR2 YYNGEE. The CDR3 covers 14 residues. V lost 0 bases and J lost 9, with 15 bases in between. The CDR3 is CASSVDAGLRSQYF. Here the CDR3 DNA reads TGTGCCAGCAGCGTAGACGCGGGGTTGCGGTCCCAGTACTTC.

The V and J genes are TRBV23-1 and TRBJ1-2; D call uncertain. TRBV23-1 has ORF status, its function being uncertain. Deletions cut 1 base from V and 6 bases from J, with 15 bases between. CDR3 length: 15 residues. The CDR3 sequence: CASSQLTGPHDGYTF. Here the CDR3 DNA reads TGCGCCAGCAGTCAATTGACGGGTCCACACGATGGCTACACCTTC.

The chain combines TRBV7-9 with TRBJ2-2, with 7 bases fitting TRBD1. The CDR3 sequence is 14 residues long. With V trimmed by 6 bases and J by 5 bases, 6 bases remained unmatched. Germline CDR1 SEHNR, CDR2 FQNEAQ (reference sequence). DNA of the CDR3: TGTGCCAGCAGTCCGACAGGGTTTACCGGGGAGCTGTTTTTT. This encodes CASSPTGFTGELFF.

The gene calls are TRBV28 and TRBJ1-5; no clear D. V lost 7 bases, J lost 2 bases, and 18 bases lay in between. In germline, CDR1 is MDHEN, CDR2 SYDVKM. The CDR3 spans 16 residues. Here the CDR3 DNA reads TGTGCCAGCACCCTACTCCACGGTATGGGCAATCAGCCCCAGCATTTT. The encoded protein is CASTLLHGMGNQPQHF.

The rearrangement links TRBV2 to TRBJ2-7, with 11 bases that match TRBD2. The CDR3 is 15 residues long. Germline loops: CDR1 SNHLY, CDR2 FYNNEI. V lost 4 bases to trimming and J lost 6 bases; unmatched junction nucleotides: 8. The CDR3 loop is CASSVRLAGRSEQYF. The CDR3 DNA reads as TGTGCCAGCAGTGTCAGACTAGCGGGACGAAGCGAGCAGTACTTC.

This clone has just a few counts. The chain carries TRBV27 and TRBJ1-4, with D maybe TRBD1 (6 bases). Deletions cut 6 bases from V and 13 bases from J, with 21 bases between. The CDR3 covers 14 residues. The germline CDR1 and CDR2 sequences are MNHEY and SMNVEV (reference sequence). CDR3: CASREWDTRRILFF. CDR3 nucleotide sequence: TGTGCCAGCAGGGAATGGGACACCCGGCGGATACTGTTTTTT.